Following are 27 T cell receptor beta chains from one sample sequenced in a study of blood T cell repertoires in COVID-19. Sequencing used immunoSEQ multiplex PCR; TCRdb keeps in-frame clones, though not all of them. The data show around 380,000 clones, with about 89% seen just once and 1.3% held by the top ten. The specimen sequenced was PBMCs or T cells enriched from blood (not recorded which). These TCRs come from a man younger than 40 who had recovered from COVID-19.

This clone was detected once. V gene TRBV11-3 combines with J gene TRBJ1-1; 7 positions match TRBD1. The V gene end was trimmed by 6 bases and the J gene end by 3 bases; junction bases not matched to a gene: 4. The CDR3 length is 13 residues. Looked up from germline, CDR1 is SGHNT and CDR2 is YENEEA. The CDR3 loop reads CASSLTGDTEAFF. CDR3 nucleotides: TGTGCCAGCAGTTTAACAGGGGACACTGAAGCTTTCTTT.

The chain couples TRBV10-3 to TRBJ1-2; tentatively, D is TRBD1 (5 bases). This CDR3 has 12 residues. V lost 3 bases, J lost 6 bases, and 8 bases lay in between. The germline gives CDR1 ENHRY, CDR2 SYGVKD. The CDR3 reads CAISDGGNGYTF. CDR3 nucleotides: TGTGCCATCAGTGACGGGGGAAATGGCTACACCTTC.

The V and J genes are TRBV15 and TRBJ1-2; TRBD1 agrees at 8 bases. V lost 0 bases and J lost 6; bases outside the gene matches: 6. CDR3 length equals 15 residues. The germline CDR1 and CDR2 sequences are LNHNV and YYDKDF (reference sequence). The CDR3 DNA follows: TGTGCCACCAGCAGAGAAAGGAGGACAGGGAATGGCTACACCTTC. This sequence encodes CATSRERRTGNGYTF. Based on the CDR3 plus reference TRBV15 and TRBJ1-2, the full variable domain is DAMVIQNPRYQVTQFGKPVTLSCSQTLNHNVMYWYQQKSSQAPKLLFHYYDKDFNNEADTPDNFQSRRPNTSFCFLDIRSPGLGDTAMYLCATSRERRTGNGYTFGSGTRLTVV.

The V gene is TRBV7-8, the J gene TRBJ1-2, with 8 bases matching TRBD1. The V gene's germline CDR1 is SGHVS and CDR2 FQNEAQ. The CDR3 runs to 12 residues. Trimming removed 5 bases from V and 10 bases from J; junction bases left unmatched: 6. Here the CDR3 DNA reads TGTGCCAGCAGCAAAGACAGGGGAGACTACACCTTC. Protein product: CASSKDRGDYTF. The full variable domain, with the rest looked up from reference TRBV7-8 and TRBJ1-2, is GAGVSQSPRYKVAKRGQDVALRCDPISGHVSLFWYQQALGQGPEFLTYFQNEAQLDKSGLPSDRFFAERPEGSVSTLKIQRTQQEDSAVYLCASSKDRGDYTFGSGTRLTVV.

The CDR3 DNA reads TGTGCCAGCAGAGACCTTTCGGGAGGAAACACCATATATTTT. Amino acids: CASRDLSGGNTIYF. J is TRBJ1-3 and V is TRBV6-5; no clear D. V was trimmed by 6 bases and J by 4 bases, leaving 13 bases between them. This CDR3 region has 14 residues. The germline gives CDR1 MNHEY, CDR2 SVGAGI.

The chain uses TRBV7-9 and TRBJ2-3, with a tentative D call TRBD2 (8 bases). V was trimmed by 6 bases and J by 7 bases, leaving 20 bases between them. Germline-derived CDR1 and CDR2 are SEHNR and FQNEAQ (reference sequence). The CDR3 is 15 residues long. The chain's CDR3 is CASSSGTDGDYTQYF. The CDR3 DNA sequence: TGTGCCAGCAGTAGCGGGACAGACGGGGACTATACGCAGTATTTT.

The chain couples TRBV7-9 to TRBJ1-4, with a tentative D call TRBD1 (5 bases). V dropped 1 base and J dropped 8 bases, with 14 bases sitting between them. CDR3 length equals 15 residues. CDR1 and CDR2 from the germline V gene are SEHNR and FQNEAQ (reference sequence). This CDR3 is CASSLGGGEWEKLFF. CDR3 in DNA: TGTGCCAGCAGCTTAGGCGGAGGGGAGTGGGAAAAACTGTTTTTT.

This clone was found once. The chain employs TRBV30 and TRBJ1-1, with D unresolved. Germline V lookup: CDR1 GTSNPN, CDR2 SVGIG (reference sequence). This CDR3 is built from 13 residues. V dropped 0 bases and J dropped 0 bases, with 5 bases sitting between them. The CDR3 DNA reads TGTGCCTGGAGTGTACATATGAACACTGAAGCTTTCTTT. Translating it yields CAWSVHMNTEAFF.

The CDR3 loop reads CASIILAGGPGEQFF. CDR3 bases: TGTGCCAGCATCATACTAGCGGGGGGGCCGGGTGAGCAGTTCTTC. This chain connects TRBV5-6 to TRBJ2-1; the match to TRBD2 covers 13 bases. The CDR3 spans 15 residues. J was trimmed by 9 bases and V by 6 bases; bases with no gene match: 9. The V gene's germline CDR1 is SGHDT and CDR2 YYEEEE.

The V and J genes are TRBV23-1 and TRBJ2-7, with 9 positions matching TRBD1. TRBV23-1 is an ORF, with its function uncertain. The CDR3 consists of 15 residues. Germline trimming cut 2 bases from V and 0 bases from J; bases unmatched to any gene: 2. DNA of the CDR3: TGCGCCAGCAGTCAAGGGACAGGGAGCTCCTACGAGCAGTACTTC. Its translation: CASSQGTGSSYEQYF.

CDR3 in amino acids: CASRSSVWNTEAFF. Here the CDR3 DNA reads TGCGCCAGCCGGTCGTCCGTTTGGAACACTGAAGCTTTCTTT. This chain joins TRBV5-1 and TRBJ1-1, with D unresolved. The CDR3 runs to 14 residues. Trimming cost V 7 bases and J 1 base, with 14 bases left between them. Germline V gene sequence: CDR1 SGHRS, CDR2 YFSETQ. Complete variable domain (other parts from reference TRBV5-1 and TRBJ1-1): KAGVTQTPRYLIKTRGQQVTLSCSPISGHRSVSWYQQTPGQGLQFLFEYFSETQRNKGNFPGRFSGRQFSNSRSEMNVSTLELGDSALYLCASRSSVWNTEAFFGQGTRLTVV.

The V call is TRBV29-1, the J call TRBJ1-4; D uncertain. The germline gives CDR1 SQVTM, CDR2 ANQGSEA. V gave up 4 bases and J gave up 8 bases, with 14 bases separating them. CDR3 length equals 13 residues. This CDR3 reads CSVVEAAGEKLFF. The CDR3 DNA follows: TGCAGCGTTGTTGAGGCGGCGGGCGAAAAACTGTTTTTT.

The DNA for the CDR3 is TGTGCCAGCAGCCCTCCACCCGGGACTAGCTTCTACACGCAGTATTTT. Protein: CASSPPPGTSFYTQYF. The chain combines TRBV5-4 with TRBJ2-3, with 9 bases matching TRBD2. The CDR3 contains 16 residues. Germline V gene lookup returns CDR1 SGHNT and CDR2 YYREEE (reference sequence). The J segment lost 9 bases and the V segment lost 4 bases, leaving 15 bases of the junction unmatched.

The chain links TRBV4-2 to TRBJ2-7; D possibly corresponds to TRBD1 (6 bases). CDR3 size: 15 residues. Germline assignment: CDR1 LGHNA and CDR2 YNFKEQ. V lost 4 bases and J lost 3, with 16 bases in between. The CDR3 here is CASSRTGLSDYEQYF. The CDR3 nucleotides are TGTGCCAGCAGCCGCACAGGGCTCTCGGACTACGAGCAGTACTTC.

The chain uses TRBV6-5 and TRBJ2-1, with D unresolved. Germline CDR1 MNHEY, CDR2 SVGAGI. CDR3 size: 14 residues. V lost 6 bases and J lost 4, with 13 bases in between. CDR3 coding DNA: TGTGCCAGCAGCTCGGTCCCGAATTACAATGAGCAGTTCTTC. Protein sequence: CASSSVPNYNEQFF.

This clone was observed a single time. The chain employs TRBV6-5 and TRBJ2-2, with D perhaps TRBD2 (6 bases). The CDR3 has 15 amino acids. The germline V gene encodes CDR1 MNHEY and CDR2 SVGAGI. V was pared by 5 bases and J by 4 bases, with 14 bases between. The CDR3: CASSRTTRGTGELFF. The CDR3 bases are TGTGCCAGCAGTCGGACCACGCGGGGCACCGGGGAGCTGTTTTTT.

This clone has just one count. The chain has TRBV30 and TRBJ1-2; D unresolved. The CDR3 loop spans 13 amino acids. Trimming took 2 bases from V and 5 from J, leaving 12 bases between them. Germline V gene data show CDR1 as GTSNPN and CDR2 as SVGIG (reference sequence). The CDR3 region has the DNA TGTGCCTGGAGTTTTAAGTCAGTATATGGCTACACCTTC. Protein sequence: CAWSFKSVYGYTF.

The chain carries TRBV20-1 and TRBJ2-7; D possibly corresponds to TRBD2 (6 bases). V lost 4 bases to trimming and J lost 4 bases, with 8 bases between them. The germline V gene has CDR1 DFQATT and CDR2 SNEGSKA (reference sequence). The CDR3 contains 11 residues. The CDR3 DNA sequence: TGCAGTGCTAAGGCGGGGTACGAGCAGTACTTC. Protein sequence: CSAKAGYEQYF.

This chain connects TRBV18 to TRBJ1-1; unclear D gene. Per germline, CDR1 KGHSH and CDR2 LQKENI. The germline V and J ends were trimmed by 0 bases and 1 base, with 12 bases remaining between them. This CDR3 is built from 16 residues. CDR3 sequence: CASSPPVGVGNTEAFF. The CDR3 region has the DNA TGTGCCAGCTCACCACCGGTCGGGGTAGGGAACACTGAAGCTTTCTTT.

The chain joins TRBV5-8 to TRBJ1-1, with no clear D. V lost 4 bases and J 5 bases, leaving 18 bases between the germline ends. CDR3 length: 15 amino acids. Germline loops: CDR1 SGHTS, CDR2 YDEGEE. For the CDR3, the DNA is TGTGCCAGCAGCCCTAGGGCGAGGGCGAAGACTGAAGCTTTCTTT. Its protein product is CASSPRARAKTEAFF.

The chain is built from TRBV5-6 and TRBJ1-2; perhaps TRBD1 as D (6 bases). Trimming took 0 bases from V and 5 from J, leaving 11 bases between them. The V gene's germline CDR1 is SGHDT and CDR2 YYEEEE. This CDR3 has 14 residues. The CDR3 DNA follows: TGTGCCAGCAGCTTGGCTGACAGGAGTTATGGCTACACCTTC. Amino acid sequence: CASSLADRSYGYTF.

The chain uses TRBV27 and TRBJ2-1; D uncertain. The germline CDR1 and CDR2 sequences are MNHEY and SMNVEV (reference sequence). Between the trimmed V and J ends, which lost 2 bases and 14 bases, there was a span of 16 bases. The CDR3 is 13 amino acids. The CDR3 protein is CASSLTARYTKFF. The CDR3 DNA sequence: TGTGCCAGCAGTTTAACAGCTCGATATACGAAGTTCTTC.

The J gene is TRBJ2-5, the V gene TRBV5-6; perhaps TRBD1 as D (6 bases). Trimming removed 0 bases at V and 1 base at J, with 16 bases between. Germline V lookup: CDR1 SGHDT, CDR2 YYEEEE. The CDR3 extends over 17 amino acids. CDR3 region: CASSLAGAATSQETQYF. The DNA for the CDR3 is TGTGCCAGCAGCTTGGCAGGGGCTGCAACCAGCCAAGAGACCCAGTACTTC.

The rearrangement links TRBV6-6 to TRBJ2-3; D perhaps matches TRBD2 (5 bases). There are 12 residues in the CDR3. Between the trimmed V and J ends, which lost 6 bases and 4 bases, there was a span of 8 bases. CDR1 and CDR2 from the germline V gene are MNHNY and SVGAGI (reference sequence). CDR3 loop: CASSGVSDTQYF. The DNA for the CDR3 is TGTGCCAGCAGCGGGGTTTCAGATACGCAGTATTTT.

This chain links TRBV10-2 with TRBJ2-7; tentatively, D is TRBD2 (5 bases). V lost 4 bases, J lost 3 bases, and 16 bases lay in between. Germline loops: CDR1 WSHSY, CDR2 SAAADI. The CDR3 loop spans 15 amino acids. The CDR3 region has the DNA TGCGCCAGCAGTGGACCGGGAAACCTGCTCTACGAGCAGTACTTC. Amino acid sequence: CASSGPGNLLYEQYF.

The chain is built from TRBV7-9 and TRBJ1-2, with 8 bases identical to TRBD1. V lost 5 bases to trimming and J lost 10 bases; unmatched junction nucleotides: 6. Germline values: CDR1 SEHNR, CDR2 FQNEAQ (reference sequence). The CDR3 spans 12 residues. The chain's CDR3 is CASSPGQDLYTF. CDR3 sequence (DNA): TGTGCCAGCAGCCCGGGACAGGACCTCTACACCTTC.

This chain uses TRBV5-1 with TRBJ1-1; 10 bases align to TRBD1. The germline gives CDR1 SGHRS, CDR2 YFSETQ. Losses at the gene ends were 4 bases for V and 5 bases for J; bases not matched to a gene: 11. The CDR3 spans 16 residues. The CDR3 spells CASSAGDRGTSTEAFF. In DNA, the CDR3 is TGCGCCAGCAGCGCAGGGGACAGGGGAACGAGTACTGAAGCTTTCTTT. Combining the CDR3 with reference TRBV5-1 and TRBJ1-1 gives the whole variable domain KAGVTQTPRYLIKTRGQQVTLSCSPISGHRSVSWYQQTPGQGLQFLFEYFSETQRNKGNFPGRFSGRQFSNSRSEMNVSTLELGDSALYLCASSAGDRGTSTEAFFGQGTRLTVV.